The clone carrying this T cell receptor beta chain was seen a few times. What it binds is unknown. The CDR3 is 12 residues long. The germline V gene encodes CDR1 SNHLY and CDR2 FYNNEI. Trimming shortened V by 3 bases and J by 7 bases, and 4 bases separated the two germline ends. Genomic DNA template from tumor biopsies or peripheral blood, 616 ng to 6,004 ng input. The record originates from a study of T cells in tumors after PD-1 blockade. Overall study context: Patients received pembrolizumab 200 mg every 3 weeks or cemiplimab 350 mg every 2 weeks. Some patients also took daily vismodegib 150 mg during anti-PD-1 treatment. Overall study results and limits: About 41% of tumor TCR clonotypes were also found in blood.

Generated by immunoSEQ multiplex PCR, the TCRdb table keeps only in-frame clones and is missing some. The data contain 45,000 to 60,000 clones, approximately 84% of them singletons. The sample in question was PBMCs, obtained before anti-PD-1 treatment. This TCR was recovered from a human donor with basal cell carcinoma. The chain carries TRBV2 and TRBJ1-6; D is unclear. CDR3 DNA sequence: TGTGCCAGCAGTGACAGGAATTCACCCCTCCACTTT. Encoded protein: CASSDRNSPLHF.